This T cell receptor beta chain emerged from a study of blood T cell repertoires in COVID-19. Study in general: Samples of COVID-19 (acute and convalescent) were obtained from the United States, Italy and Spain.

Per the original data handling: Reference gene primer amplification yielded estimated nucleated cell counts. Sequencing was performed with immunoSEQ multiplex PCR; in TCRdb, only in-frame clones are kept and a portion is missing. V, J and clone size were drawn from that table, and D and trimming were deduced from the DNA. The sample consists of 200,000 or so clones, less than 90% of them appearing once. The V and J ends lost 0 bases and 6 bases, in that order; junction bases with no gene match: 4. CDR1 GTSNPN and CDR2 SVGIG come from the germline V gene (reference sequence). The CDR3 covers 14 residues.

The receptor's source is a man aged 70-80 years with active or convalescent COVID-19. V is TRBV30 and J is TRBJ1-5; 8 bases align to TRBD1. Sequencing was done on a sample of peripheral blood. CDR3 amino acids: CAWSVQGGGQPQHF. The DNA of the CDR3 is TGTGCCTGGAGTGTACAGGGGGGCGGTCAGCCCCAGCATTTT. The whole variable domain, remainder taken from reference TRBV30 and TRBJ1-5, is SQTIHQWPATLVQPVGSPLSLECTVEGTSNPNLYWYRQAAGRGLQLLFYSVGIGQISSEVPQNLSASRPQDRQFILSSKKLLLSDSGFYLCAWSVQGGGQPQHFGDGTRLSIL.